This TCR beta chain was captured by sequencing in a study of blood T cell repertoires in COVID-19. Study-wide context: COVID-19 samples, acute and convalescent, were from the United States, Italy and Spain. In each case, the material was cDNA or gDNA derived from T cells, B-cell-depleted T cells, or PBMCs.

Per the authors' pipeline: By means of reference gene primer amplification, nucleated cell counts were estimated. The method was immunoSEQ multiplex PCR; TCRdb's version includes in-frame clones alone and lacks a portion of them. V, J and clone size are taken as reported in that table, and D and trimming were inferred from the DNA itself. The table lists just under 65,000 clones, over 65% of them singletons. Germline loops: CDR1 SGHNT, CDR2 YENEEA. The CDR3 sequence is 16 residues long. Trimming left V 1 base short and J 1 base short, with 10 bases between. Followed over time, Seattle patients had been enrolled while infection was active.

Source material: peripheral blood. V usage is TRBV11-3 and J usage is TRBJ2-2; D unresolved. This sequence originates from a man in his sixties with COVID-19, enrolled during active disease. The CDR3, as DNA: TGTGCCAGCAGCTTAGGGGTAAACAGGAACACCGGGGAGCTGTTTTTT. Protein sequence: CASSLGVNRNTGELFF.